This T cell receptor (beta chain) was recorded in a study of identical twins. MiXCR, run by TCRdb on the 5' RACE reads, gives a single entry per CDR3 protein. The sample contains around 300,000 distinct CDR3 sequences, under 9.5% of which appear only once. This clonotype occurred a few times. Germline lookup yields CDR1 LGHDT and CDR2 YNNKEL (reference sequence). There are 15 residues in the CDR3. V was clipped by 1 base and J by 7 bases, with 11 bases between them. This sample was also put to use in a study of yellow fever vaccine responses in identical twins.

This chain uses TRBV3-1 with TRBJ1-6; no clear D. The receptor was derived from a woman in her late teens or twenties in good health. The specimen sequenced was memory (CD45RO+) T cells sorted from blood. The CDR3: CASSQGTALNSPLHF. CDR3 nucleotides: TGTGCCAGCAGCCAAGGAACAGCCCTAAATTCACCCCTCCACTTT.